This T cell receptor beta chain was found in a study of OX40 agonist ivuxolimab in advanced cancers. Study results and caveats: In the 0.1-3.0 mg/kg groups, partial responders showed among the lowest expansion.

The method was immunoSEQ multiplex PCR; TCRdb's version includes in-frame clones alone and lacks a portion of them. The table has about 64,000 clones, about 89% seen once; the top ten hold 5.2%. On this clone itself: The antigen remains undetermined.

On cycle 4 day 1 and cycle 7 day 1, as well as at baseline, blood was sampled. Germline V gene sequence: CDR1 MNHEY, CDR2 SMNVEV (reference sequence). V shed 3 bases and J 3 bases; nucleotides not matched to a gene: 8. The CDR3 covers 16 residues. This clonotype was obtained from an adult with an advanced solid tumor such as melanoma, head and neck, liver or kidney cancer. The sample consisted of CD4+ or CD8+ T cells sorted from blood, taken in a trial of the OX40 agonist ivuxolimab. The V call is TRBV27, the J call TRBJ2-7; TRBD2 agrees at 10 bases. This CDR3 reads CASSLETSGINYEQYF. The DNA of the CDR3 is TGTGCCAGCAGTTTGGAAACTAGCGGGATTAACTACGAGCAGTACTTC.